These 10 T cell receptor beta chains share one sample of origin, sequenced in a study of identical twins. MiXCR, run by TCRdb on the 5' RACE reads, gives a single entry per CDR3 protein. This table holds 500,000 to 550,000 distinct CDR3 sequences, roughly 21% found once. This sample also belongs to another study, concerning T cells expressing NK-cell markers.

The source material was CD4+ T cells sorted from blood. The receptor source for this set is a woman between 18 and 29 years old in good health.

The chain uses TRBV7-2 and TRBJ2-3; no reliable D call. The CDR3 is 13 amino acids. Deletions cut 2 bases from V and 4 bases from J, with 7 bases between. CDR1 is SGHTA, CDR2 FQGNSA, per germline. CDR3 sequence (DNA): TGTGCCAGCAGCTTAACGTTGCCAGATACGCAGTATTTT. Protein sequence: CASSLTLPDTQYF.

In this sample, this clonotype turned up a few times. The chain links TRBV5-1 to TRBJ1-1; TRBD1 is a possible D gene (5 bases). Germline V gene data show CDR1 as SGHRS and CDR2 as YFSETQ. This CDR3 has 13 amino acids. V shed 4 bases and J shed 0 bases, with 7 bases lying between them. CDR3 sequence: CASSGGVNTEAFF. CDR3 sequence (DNA): TGCGCCAGCAGCGGGGGAGTGAACACTGAAGCTTTCTTT.

The gene calls are TRBV5-5 and TRBJ1-4; D remains unclear. Per germline, CDR1 SGHKS and CDR2 YYEKEE (reference sequence). This CDR3 spans 13 amino acids. Trimming left V 4 bases short and J 8 bases short, with 12 bases between. Written as DNA, the CDR3 is TGTGCCAGCAGCGTGCGAGCGGGAGAAAAACTGTTTTTT. This gives the protein CASSVRAGEKLFF.

This clonotype was counted only a few times. The CDR3 nucleotides read TGCAGTGCTCACGGAGCGGGACCCGCATCCTACAATGAGCAGTTCTTC. This encodes CSAHGAGPASYNEQFF. J is TRBJ2-1 and V is TRBV20-1, with 7 bases aligning to TRBD2. This CDR3 region has 16 residues. With V trimmed by 5 bases and J by 1 base, 11 bases remained unmatched. The V gene's germline CDR1 is DFQATT and CDR2 SNEGSKA (reference sequence).

The chain joins TRBV12-3 or TRBV12-4 to TRBJ2-5; TRBD2 agrees at 12 bases. V lost 1 base, J lost 7 bases, and 1 base stayed unmatched. CDR3 length: 14 residues. CDR3 DNA sequence: TGTGCCAGCAGTTTAGGGACTAGCGGGGCGACCCAGTACTTC. It translates to CASSLGTSGATQYF.

The chain links TRBV19 to TRBJ2-3; 9 nucleotides match TRBD1. V lost 5 bases and J lost 14; bases outside the gene matches: 14. The CDR3 has 14 residues. The germline gives CDR1 LNHDA, CDR2 SQIVND (reference sequence). DNA of the CDR3: TGTGCCAGTAGTGGACAGGGGCTGACTAGTATCCCGTATTTT. It specifies CASSGQGLTSIPYF.

This clonotype was counted a few times. The CDR3 sequence is CASSYSRSGGGYGYTF. The CDR3 coding sequence is TGTGCCAGCAGTTACTCACGATCAGGGGGCGGCTATGGCTACACCTTC. This chain uses TRBV6-5 with TRBJ1-2, with TRBD1 identical over 8 bases. The CDR3 totals 16 residues. CDR1 is MNHEY and CDR2 is SVGAGI in the germline V gene. V gave up 0 bases and J gave up 4 bases; unmatched junction bases: 7.

This clonotype was seen a handful of times. The chain is built from TRBV20-1 and TRBJ2-2, with TRBD1 identical over 9 bases. This CDR3 is built from 13 residues. The V gene's germline CDR1 is DFQATT and CDR2 SNEGSKA (reference sequence). The CDR3 DNA reads as TGCAGAGTACAGGGGGCGCACACCGGGGAGCTGTTTTTT. Protein product: CRVQGAHTGELFF.

In its sample, this clonotype was seen a few times. The gene calls are TRBV20-1 and TRBJ2-3; D is undetermined. The V gene lost 5 bases and the J gene lost 0 bases, with 15 bases spanning the gap. The CDR3 extends over 15 amino acids. Germline V gene lookup returns CDR1 DFQATT and CDR2 SNEGSKA (reference sequence). The CDR3 spells CSARPPWPSTDTQYF. The CDR3 nucleotides read TGCAGTGCTCGACCCCCCTGGCCTAGCACAGATACGCAGTATTTT.

The genes are TRBV7-2 and TRBJ2-6; D may match TRBD1 or TRBD2 (5 bases each). This CDR3 spans 15 amino acids. Trimming removed 1 base at V and 5 bases at J, with 9 bases between. CDR1 and CDR2 from the germline V gene are SGHTA and FQGNSA. The CDR3 here is CASSLGGTWANVLTF. For the CDR3, the DNA is TGTGCCAGCAGCTTAGGGGGGACCTGGGCCAACGTCCTGACTTTC.